The 19 T cell receptor beta chains below come from one sample, sequenced in a study of blood T cell repertoires in COVID-19. Sequencing used immunoSEQ multiplex PCR; TCRdb keeps in-frame clones, though not all of them. Counted here are under 250,000 clones, roughly 83% occurring once; the ten biggest clones make up 5% to 6%. The specimen was peripheral blood. The receptors originated from a woman older than 75 with COVID-19, enrolled during active disease.

The V and J genes are TRBV21-1 and TRBJ1-1; the D call in the table, TRBD1, was not verified against the DNA. TRBV21-1 has pseudogene status. The CDR3 is made up of 17 amino acids. The CDR3 nucleotides read TGTGCCAGCAGCAAAGGGGGCAGGTCTCCTAGGGACACTGAAGCTTTCTTT. Translated, it gives CASSKGGRSPRDTEAFF.

The rearrangement uses TRBV28 and TRBJ1-1; TRBD1 agrees at 7 bases. J gave up 4 bases and V 9 bases, and 8 bases lay outside the gene matches. The length of the CDR3 is 13 residues. The germline V gene has CDR1 MDHEN and CDR2 SYDVKM. CDR3 in amino acids: CASKTTGSTEAFF. The CDR3, as DNA: TGTGCCAGTAAAACGACAGGGTCCACTGAAGCTTTCTTT.

There are a few counts of this clone. The chain joins TRBV7-9 to TRBJ1-1; a weak D match, TRBD1 (6 bases). The CDR3 length is 15 residues. Germline V gives CDR1 SEHNR, CDR2 FQNEAQ (reference sequence). V lost 7 bases and J lost 0, with 15 bases in between. CDR3: CASTPQGRMNTEAFF. CDR3 coding DNA: TGTGCCAGCACACCACAGGGACGAATGAACACTGAAGCTTTCTTT.

CDR3 in DNA: TGCGCCAGCAGCCAAGACTGGGACAGGGAGGCAGGCGAGCAGTACTTC. It specifies CASSQDWDREAGEQYF. This chain uses TRBV4-1 with TRBJ2-7; 9 bases are a match to TRBD1. V trimming: 0 bases; J trimming: 6 bases; junction bases outside the gene matches: 9. The germline CDR1 and CDR2 sequences are MGHRA and YSYEKL. The CDR3 spans 16 residues.

This rearrangement joins TRBV7-7 to TRBJ2-1; TRBD1 agrees at 10 bases. The CDR3 totals 17 residues. Germline V lookup: CDR1 SSHAT, CDR2 FNYEAQ (reference sequence). The V segment lost 5 bases and the J segment 7 bases; nucleotides outside the gene matches: 14. The CDR3 reads CASSPRPGQGLWNEQFF. CDR3 DNA sequence: TGTGCCAGCAGCCCCCGCCCGGGACAGGGGCTTTGGAATGAGCAGTTCTTC.

The sample holds one count of this clone. The J gene is TRBJ1-3, the V gene TRBV10-2; D gene ambiguous. Trimming removed 6 bases from V and 8 bases from J, with 23 bases in between. Germline V gene data show CDR1 as WSHSY and CDR2 as SAAADI. The CDR3 covers 16 residues. As DNA, the CDR3 is TGCGCCAGCAGCCGGAGGACCCCCGGAGGAGGTGACACCATATATTTT. The encoded protein is CASSRRTPGGGDTIYF.

As DNA, the CDR3 is TGTGCCAGTGGGCAGGGATTTGGTTACACCTTC. It translates to CASGQGFGYTF. This chain links TRBV6-5 with TRBJ1-2; tentative D call: TRBD1 (5 bases). The V gene's germline CDR1 is MNHEY and CDR2 SVGAGI. The CDR3 covers 11 residues. V was shortened by 9 bases and J by 11 bases, with 16 bases between the two germline ends.

The chain links TRBV5-1 to TRBJ2-3, with 11 nucleotides matching TRBD2. CDR1 is SGHRS, CDR2 YFSETQ, per germline. V lost 2 bases, J lost 4 bases, and 3 bases stayed unmatched. This CDR3 is 15 amino acids long. As DNA, the CDR3 is TGCGCCAGCAGCTTACTAGCGGGGGTCTCAGATACGCAGTATTTT. It is translated as CASSLLAGVSDTQYF.

The chain links TRBV7-8 to TRBJ2-5; no firm D call. The germline gives CDR1 SGHVS, CDR2 FQNEAQ. The CDR3 is 16 amino acids. V was pared by 1 base and J by 1 base, with 13 bases between. For the CDR3, the DNA is TGTGCCAGCAGCTTAGGGGCAGGAAACTTCCAAGAGACCCAGTACTTC. Translation gives CASSLGAGNFQETQYF.

The chain employs TRBV19 and TRBJ1-5, with D possibly being TRBD1 (5 bases). The CDR3 totals 15 residues. Trimming stripped 6 bases from V and 0 bases from J, with 12 bases between. The germline V gene encodes CDR1 LNHDA and CDR2 SQIVND (reference sequence). CDR3 nucleotides: TGTGCCAGTAGGACAGCAGGGTTTAGCAATCAGCCCCAGCATTTT. Translation gives CASRTAGFSNQPQHF. Supplemented by reference TRBV19 and TRBJ1-5, the full variable domain reads DGGITQSPKYLFRKEGQNVTLSCEQNLNHDAMYWYRQDPGQGLRLIYYSQIVNDFQKGDIAEGYSVSREKKESFPLTVTSAQKNPTAFYLCASRTAGFSNQPQHFGDGTRLSIL.

This clone was seen only once. The rearrangement links TRBV7-7 to TRBJ2-3; no definite D call. CDR1 SSHAT and CDR2 FNYEAQ come from the germline V gene (reference sequence). V lost 5 bases and J lost 0, with 12 bases in between. CDR3 length equals 15 residues. The CDR3 bases are TGTGCCAGCAGCCTAGATGGCAGTAGCACAGATACGCAGTATTTT. Translated: CASSLDGSSTDTQYF.

This clone showed up just once. This chain links TRBV18 with TRBJ2-7; 10 bases fit TRBD1. Germline V gene sequence: CDR1 KGHSH, CDR2 LQKENI. V lost 4 bases to trimming and J lost 4 bases; unmatched junction nucleotides: 7. The CDR3 extends over 15 amino acids. CDR3 coding DNA: TGTGCCAGCTCACAAACCGGGACAGGGGAGTACGAGCAGTACTTC. Its protein is CASSQTGTGEYEQYF.

J is TRBJ1-1 and V is TRBV19; 9 bases align to TRBD1. CDR1 is LNHDA and CDR2 is SQIVND in the germline V gene (reference sequence). V lost 8 bases, J lost 9 bases, and 10 bases stayed unmatched. The CDR3 has 13 amino acids. CDR3 region: CASGDRATGQAFF. CDR3 coding DNA: TGTGCCAGTGGGGACAGGGCAACGGGTCAAGCTTTCTTT.

The chain joins TRBV5-6 to TRBJ1-5; TRBD1 matches at 10 bases. The CDR3 is 16 residues long. V was pared by 3 bases and J by 3 bases, with 6 bases of the junction left unmatched. Germline lookup yields CDR1 SGHDT and CDR2 YYEEEE. Here the CDR3 reads CASSWGGQGLNQPQHF. Here the CDR3 DNA reads TGTGCCAGCAGCTGGGGGGGACAGGGGCTCAATCAGCCCCAGCATTTT.

The rearrangement links TRBV9 to TRBJ1-3, with a possible D match to TRBD1 (6 bases). Trimming removed 2 bases from V and 2 bases from J, with 17 bases in between. This CDR3 has 17 residues. The germline V gene encodes CDR1 SGDLS and CDR2 YYNGEE. CDR3 sequence reads: CASSVLQGPGPGNTIYF. The CDR3 DNA is TGTGCCAGCAGCGTCCTCCAGGGGCCGGGCCCTGGAAACACCATATATTTT. Full variable domain (rest looked up from reference TRBV9 and TRBJ1-3): DSGVTQTPKHLITATGQRVTLRCSPRSGDLSVYWYQQSLDQGLQFLIQYYNGEERAKGNILERFSAQQFPDLHSELNLSSLELGDSALYFCASSVLQGPGPGNTIYFGEGSWLTVV.

The chain carries TRBV19 and TRBJ1-2; D call uncertain. Germline CDR1 reads LNHDA; CDR2 reads SQIVND (reference sequence). This CDR3 is built from 13 residues. The V end was cut by 5 bases, the J end by 6 bases, with 13 bases between. The CDR3 coding sequence is TGTGCCAGTAGTGATCCTTACTTCGATGGCTACACCTTC. As protein: CASSDPYFDGYTF.

This clone was observed once. This chain connects TRBV11-2 to TRBJ2-7; 8 nucleotides align to TRBD1. Germline CDR1 SGHAT, CDR2 FQNNGV. Unmatched junction bases numbered 6, after V lost 4 bases and J lost 4 bases. The length of the CDR3 is 14 residues. The CDR3 is CASSYGQGTYEQYV. The CDR3 DNA reads TGTGCCAGCAGCTACGGACAGGGAACATACGAGCAGTACGTC.

This chain links TRBV18 with TRBJ1-5; D is unresolved. Between the trimmed V and J ends, which lost 2 bases and 0 bases, there was a span of 8 bases. The germline V gene has CDR1 KGHSH and CDR2 LQKENI. There are 15 residues in the CDR3. In DNA, the CDR3 is TGTGCCAGCTCACCATCGGGAGTTAGCAATCAGCCCCAGCATTTT. Residues: CASSPSGVSNQPQHF.

This clone was found a few times. The rearrangement joins TRBV5-1 to TRBJ2-4; TRBD2 matches 11 bases. Germline V gene lookup returns CDR1 SGHRS and CDR2 YFSETQ. Trimming took 4 bases from V and 6 from J; bases not matched to a gene: 9. The CDR3 is 16 amino acids. The CDR3 nucleotides read TGCGCCAGCAGCGGCGGACTAGCGGGCCCAAGAAACATTCAGTACTTC. Amino acid sequence: CASSGGLAGPRNIQYF.